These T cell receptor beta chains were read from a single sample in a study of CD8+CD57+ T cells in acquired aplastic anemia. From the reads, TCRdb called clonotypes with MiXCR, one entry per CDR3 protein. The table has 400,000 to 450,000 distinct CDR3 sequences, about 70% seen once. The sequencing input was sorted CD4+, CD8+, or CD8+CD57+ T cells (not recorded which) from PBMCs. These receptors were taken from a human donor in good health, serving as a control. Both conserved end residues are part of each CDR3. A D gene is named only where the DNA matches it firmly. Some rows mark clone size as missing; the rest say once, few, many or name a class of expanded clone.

cdr3_aa: CASSLTTGQDTHF
cdr3_nt: TGTGCCAGCAGCTTGACAACAGGTCAAGACACCCATTTT
v_call: TRBV9
j_call: TRBJ1-5
d_call: -
clone_size: -

cdr3_aa: CASSIRAGGFQETQYF
cdr3_nt: TGTGCCAGTAGTATACGAGCGGGGGGTTTCCAAGAGACCCAGTACTTC
v_call: TRBV19
j_call: TRBJ2-5
d_call: TRBD2
clone_size: many

cdr3_aa: CASSLDSGGSSYEQYF
cdr3_nt: TGTGCCAGCAGCTTAGATTCTGGGGGATCCTCCTACGAGCAGTACTTC
v_call: TRBV11-2
j_call: TRBJ2-7
d_call: -
clone_size: many

cdr3_aa: CSARDLFGIHDSDYEQYF
cdr3_nt: TGCAGTGCTAGAGATTTATTTGGAATTCATGATTCGGACTACGAGCAGTACTTC
v_call: TRBV20-1
j_call: TRBJ2-7
d_call: -
clone_size: many

cdr3_aa: CGAQGSGTGELFF
cdr3_nt: TGCGGTGCCCAAGGTTCTGGCACCGGGGAGCTGTTTTTT
v_call: TRBV20-1
j_call: TRBJ2-2
d_call: -
clone_size: -

cdr3_aa: CASSADPGADVLTF
cdr3_nt: TGCGCCAGCAGCGCCGATCCGGGGGCCGACGTCCTGACTTTC
v_call: TRBV9
j_call: TRBJ2-6
d_call: -
clone_size: -

cdr3_aa: CASSLAPGQEEHYEQYF
cdr3_nt: TGTGCCAGCAGCTTGGCTCCTGGACAGGAAGAACACTACGAGCAGTACTTC
v_call: TRBV7-9
j_call: TRBJ2-7
d_call: TRBD1
clone_size: -

cdr3_aa: CATRGFCTGELFF
cdr3_nt: TGCGCCACCCGCGGGTTTTGCACCGGGGAGCTGTTTTTT
v_call: TRBV5-1
j_call: TRBJ2-2
d_call: -
clone_size: once

cdr3_aa: CATSRDPAGLSGGGYTF
cdr3_nt: TGTGCCACCAGCAGAGATCCAGCAGGCCTGAGCGGCGGAGGCTACACCTTC
v_call: TRBV15
j_call: TRBJ1-2
d_call: -
clone_size: many

cdr3_aa: CASSPTGGGDGNEQFF
cdr3_nt: TGTGCCAGCAGCCCCACTGGCGGGGGGGACGGCAATGAGCAGTTCTTC
v_call: TRBV4-2
j_call: TRBJ2-1
d_call: TRBD2
clone_size: -

cdr3_aa: CASSLGPYSITEAFF
cdr3_nt: TGCGCCAGCAGCTTGGGCCCCTACTCGATCACTGAAGCTTTCTTT
v_call: TRBV5-1
j_call: TRBJ1-1
d_call: -
clone_size: -

cdr3_aa: CASGLDNGYTF
cdr3_nt: TGTGCTAGTGGTTTGGACAATGGCTACACCTTC
v_call: TRBV12-3/TRBV12-4
j_call: TRBJ1-2
d_call: -
clone_size: -

cdr3_aa: CVCTAGTHEQYF
cdr3_nt: TGCGTCTGTACCGCCGGGACGCACGAGCAGTACTTC
v_call: TRBV10-2
j_call: TRBJ2-7
d_call: -
clone_size: -